The present entry profiles one T cell receptor beta chain with its context. The specificity of this receptor is unknown. It has no much larger one-base neighbor in the sample; base qualities were not kept. V ends up 0 bases short and J 7 bases short, with an unmatched junction base count of 7. Taken from the germline V gene (reference sequence), the CDR1 and CDR2 loops are SEHNR and FQNEAQ. Reading from cysteine to phenylalanine, the CDR3 counts 15 amino acids. CDR3 DNA only is kept here, 45 bases in frame from base 1. Every donor in the study was a healthy Caucasian. Three pairs of female monozygotic twins, all aged about 18 to 30 years, were included in the twin cohort. Positive isolation kits from Invitrogen were used to isolate CD4+ and CD8+ T cell populations. This sample is drawn from a study of identical twins listed by TCRdb under 2016. The study in broad terms: TCR alpha and beta repertoires from monozygotic twins, unrelated adults of various ages and cord blood were deep-sequenced to test whether fetal clonotypes persist. To rule out contamination, replicate twin experiments were performed at different times with different library preparation protocols. General study outcomes and caveats: The excess sharing between twins in beta out-of-frame sequences was weaker because fewer shared sequences reduced the signal-to-noise ratio. Zero-insertion analyses could be partly confounded by invariant T cells such as MAIT and iNKT, though diverse VJ usage argued against such confounding for most clonotypes. Because the same donors could not be followed over many years, the conclusions depended on cross-sectional statistical analysis. In monozygotic twins, out-of-frame TCR alpha sharing was systematically underestimated by recombination models, although the models agreed with sharing between unrelated individuals. Compared with coincidental sharing between unrelated individuals, out-of-frame TCR alpha sequences shared between twins showed an excess of sequences with low generation probability. Abundant cord blood beta clonotypes carried fewer insertions; young adult naive repertoires showed a weaker similar trend, while memory repertoires showed none.

The method behind the library was 5' RACE. The instrument given in TCRdb is Illumina HiSeq 2000. A universal primer binding site was added through template switching, and the final cDNA carried a unique molecular identifier so that TCR cDNA molecules could be counted accurately. First-strand cDNA for TCR alpha and beta chains was synthesized from specific primers in the conserved constant-segment region. Each cDNA library was double barcoded, with a SMART-Mk sample barcode plus Illumina barcodes, to control for contamination. TruSeq adapter sequences, together with Illumina sample barcodes, were added in two successive PCR steps. The TCR alpha and beta cDNA libraries were sequenced on the Illumina HiSeq platform using custom primers. The published analysis was carried out like this. Raw reads were processed with MiGEC to extract unique molecular identifiers, and MiXCR was used to determine CDR3 positions. Recombination models were inferred per individual with the repgenHMM and IGoR tools using an EM algorithm. Shared clonotype analysis was performed with the tcR package in R, normalizing sharing by the product of cloneset sizes. To study raw recombination free of thymic and clonal selection effects, out-of-frame nonproductive sequences were analyzed. In-frame beta chains were kept once TCRdb had trimmed the public reads at Q25 with fastp and called clones with MiXCR. Every entry covers one CDR3 protein and lists the most common genes and DNA from its rows. TCRdb's processing, not the authors' own work, is the source of the V and J calls. The sample profile shows 250,000 to 300,000 distinct CDR3 sequences; roughly 8.7% of them were found once. Together, the top ten hold 3% to 3.5% of the sample.

These data were also reused for a study on yellow fever vaccine responses in identical twins. As the second publication notes: According to the authors, the vaccine-induced T cell response in identical twins seemed to be partly convergent and partly specific to each individual. In the study, vaccine-responding T cell clones were precisely tracked in identical twins.

The clonotype comes from a young woman in good health. The sample consisted of CD8+ T cells sorted from blood. Recombination connected TRBV7-9 to TRBJ2-7; 9 bases in the middle match TRBD2. DNA sequence: TGTGCCAGCAGCTTAGCGCCGGGACTAGCTGGGGAGCAGTACTTC. Protein translation: CASSLAPGLAGEQYF. Reference TRBV7-9 and TRBJ2-7 genes cover what lies past the CDR3, so the full variable domain is DTGVSQNPRHKITKRGQNVTFRCDPISEHNRLYWYRQTLGQGPEFLTYFQNEAQLEKSRLLSDRFSAERPKGSFSTLEIQRTEQGDSAMYLCASSLAPGLAGEQYFGPGTRLTVT.